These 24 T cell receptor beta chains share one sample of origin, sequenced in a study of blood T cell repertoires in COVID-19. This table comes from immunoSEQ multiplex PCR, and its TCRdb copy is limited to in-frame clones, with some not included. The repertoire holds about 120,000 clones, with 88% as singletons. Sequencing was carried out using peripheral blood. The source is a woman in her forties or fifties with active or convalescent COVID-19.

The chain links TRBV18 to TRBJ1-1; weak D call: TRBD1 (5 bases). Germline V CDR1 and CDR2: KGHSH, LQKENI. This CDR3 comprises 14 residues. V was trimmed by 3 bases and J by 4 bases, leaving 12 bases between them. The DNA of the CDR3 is TGTGCCAGCTCACCCTCGCAGGGAGGCACTGAAGCTTTCTTT. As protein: CASSPSQGGTEAFF.

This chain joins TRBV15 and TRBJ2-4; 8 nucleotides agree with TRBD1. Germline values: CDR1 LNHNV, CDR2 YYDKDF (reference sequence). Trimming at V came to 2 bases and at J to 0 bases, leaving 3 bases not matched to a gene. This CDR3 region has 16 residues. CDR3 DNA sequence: TGTGCCACCAGCAGATCAGGGGGCTTAGCCAAAAACATTCAGTACTTC. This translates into CATSRSGGLAKNIQYF.

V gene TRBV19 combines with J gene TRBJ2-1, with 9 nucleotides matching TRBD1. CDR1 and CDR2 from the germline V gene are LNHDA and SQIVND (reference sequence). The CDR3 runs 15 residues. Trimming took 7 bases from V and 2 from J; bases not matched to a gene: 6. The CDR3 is CASKRQGEAYNEQFF. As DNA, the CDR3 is TGTGCCAGTAAGAGACAGGGGGAGGCCTACAATGAGCAGTTCTTC.

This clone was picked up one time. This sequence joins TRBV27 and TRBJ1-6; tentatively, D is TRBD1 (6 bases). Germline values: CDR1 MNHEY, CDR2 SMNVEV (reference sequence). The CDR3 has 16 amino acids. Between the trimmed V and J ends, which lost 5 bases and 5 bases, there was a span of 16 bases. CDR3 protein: CASSPRGDKHNSPLHF. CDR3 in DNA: TGTGCCAGCAGTCCGCGGGGGGACAAACATAATTCACCCCTCCACTTT.

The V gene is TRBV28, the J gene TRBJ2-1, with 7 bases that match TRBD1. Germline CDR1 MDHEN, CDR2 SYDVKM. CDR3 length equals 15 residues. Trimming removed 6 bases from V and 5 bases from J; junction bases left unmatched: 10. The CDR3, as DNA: TGTGCCAGCAGCTACAGGGGCTTCCTAGACAATGAGCAGTTCTTC. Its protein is CASSYRGFLDNEQFF. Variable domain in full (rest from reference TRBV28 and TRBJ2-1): DVKVTQSSRYLVKRTGEKVFLECVQDMDHENMFWYRQDPGLGLRLIYFSYDVKMKEKGDIPEGYSVSREKKERFSLILESASTNQTSMYLCASSYRGFLDNEQFFGPGTRLTVL.

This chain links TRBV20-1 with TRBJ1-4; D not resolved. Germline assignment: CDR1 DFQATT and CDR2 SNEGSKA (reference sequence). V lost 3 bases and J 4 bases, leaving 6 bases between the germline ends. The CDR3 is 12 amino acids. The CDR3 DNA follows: TGCAGTGCTAGTGACCGTAATGAAAAACTGTTTTTT. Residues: CSASDRNEKLFF.

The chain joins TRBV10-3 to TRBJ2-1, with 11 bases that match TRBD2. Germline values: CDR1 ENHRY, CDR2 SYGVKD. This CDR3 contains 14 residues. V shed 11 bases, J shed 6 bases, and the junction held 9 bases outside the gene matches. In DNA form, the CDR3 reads TGTGCCGCCTCTCTAGCGGGAGGATTCAATGAGCAGTTCTTC. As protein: CAASLAGGFNEQFF.

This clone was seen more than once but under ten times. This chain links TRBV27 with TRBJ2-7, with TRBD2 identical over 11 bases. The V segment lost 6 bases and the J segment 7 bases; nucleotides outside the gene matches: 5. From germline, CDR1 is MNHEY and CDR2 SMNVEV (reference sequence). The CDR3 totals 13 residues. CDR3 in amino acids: CASRLAGAVEQYF. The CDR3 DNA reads TGTGCCAGCAGACTAGCGGGAGCTGTAGAGCAGTACTTC.

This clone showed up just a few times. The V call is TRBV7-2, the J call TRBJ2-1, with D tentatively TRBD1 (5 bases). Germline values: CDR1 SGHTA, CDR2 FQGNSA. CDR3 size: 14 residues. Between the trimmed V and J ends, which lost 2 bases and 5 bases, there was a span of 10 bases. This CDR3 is CASSLRRTNNEQFF. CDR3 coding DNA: TGTGCCAGCAGCTTAAGGCGGACAAACAATGAGCAGTTCTTC.

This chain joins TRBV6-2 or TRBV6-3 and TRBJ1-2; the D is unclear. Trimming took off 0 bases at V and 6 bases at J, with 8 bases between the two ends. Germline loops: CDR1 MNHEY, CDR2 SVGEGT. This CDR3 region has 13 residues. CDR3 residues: CASSYSSSDGYTF. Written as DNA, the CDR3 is TGTGCCAGCAGTTACTCGAGTAGTGATGGCTACACCTTC.

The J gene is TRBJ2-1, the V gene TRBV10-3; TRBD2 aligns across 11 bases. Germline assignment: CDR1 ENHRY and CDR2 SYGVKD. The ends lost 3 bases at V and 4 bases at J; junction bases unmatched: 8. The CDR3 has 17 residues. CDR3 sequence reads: CAISDTLLAGGYNEQFF. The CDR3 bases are TGTGCCATCAGTGATACCCTCCTAGCGGGGGGATACAATGAGCAGTTCTTC.

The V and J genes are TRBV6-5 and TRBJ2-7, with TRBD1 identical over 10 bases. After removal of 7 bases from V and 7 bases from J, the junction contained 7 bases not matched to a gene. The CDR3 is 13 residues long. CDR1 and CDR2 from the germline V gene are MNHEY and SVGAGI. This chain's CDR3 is CASNSGTGVEQYF. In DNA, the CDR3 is TGTGCCAGCAACTCCGGGACAGGGGTAGAGCAGTACTTC.

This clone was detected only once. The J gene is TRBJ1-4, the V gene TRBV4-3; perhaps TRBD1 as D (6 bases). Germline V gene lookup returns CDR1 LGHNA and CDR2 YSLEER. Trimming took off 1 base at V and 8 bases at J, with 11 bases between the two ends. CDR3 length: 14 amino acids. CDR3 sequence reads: CASSQGQVSEKLFF. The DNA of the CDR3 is TGCGCCAGCAGCCAAGGACAGGTGTCGGAAAAACTGTTTTTT.

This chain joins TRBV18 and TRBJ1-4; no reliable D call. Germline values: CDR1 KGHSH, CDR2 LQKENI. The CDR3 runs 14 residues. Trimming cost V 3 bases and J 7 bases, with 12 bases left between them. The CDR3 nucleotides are TGTGCCAGCTCACCCACGGCTAGAGGTGAAAAACTGTTTTTT. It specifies CASSPTARGEKLFF.

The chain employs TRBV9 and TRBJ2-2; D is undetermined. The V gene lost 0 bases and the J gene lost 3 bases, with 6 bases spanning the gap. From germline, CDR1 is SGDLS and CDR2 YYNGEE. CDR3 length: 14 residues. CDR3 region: CASSVVSDTGELFF. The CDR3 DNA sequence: TGTGCCAGCAGCGTAGTGAGTGACACCGGGGAGCTGTTTTTT. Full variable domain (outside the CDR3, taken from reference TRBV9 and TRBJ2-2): DSGVTQTPKHLITATGQRVTLRCSPRSGDLSVYWYQQSLDQGLQFLIQYYNGEERAKGNILERFSAQQFPDLHSELNLSSLELGDSALYFCASSVVSDTGELFFGEGSRLTVL.

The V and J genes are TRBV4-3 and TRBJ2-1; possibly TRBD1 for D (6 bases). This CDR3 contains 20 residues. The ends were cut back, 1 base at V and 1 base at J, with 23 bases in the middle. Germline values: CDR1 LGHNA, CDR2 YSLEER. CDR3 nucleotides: TGCGCCAGCAGCCAAGGGCGTGGGGGCAATACTCGAGTTTCCTACAATGAGCAGTTCTTC. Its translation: CASSQGRGGNTRVSYNEQFF.

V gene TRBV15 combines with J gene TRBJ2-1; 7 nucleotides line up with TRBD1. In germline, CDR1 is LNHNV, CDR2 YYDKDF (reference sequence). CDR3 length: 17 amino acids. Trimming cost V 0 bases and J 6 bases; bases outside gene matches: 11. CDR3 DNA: TGTGCCACCAGCAGAGAGATACAGGGGATAACAACCAATGAGCAGTTCTTC. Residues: CATSREIQGITTNEQFF.

The CDR3 protein is CASSRPGQGIYEQYF. CDR3 DNA: TGTGCCAGCAGTCGCCCGGGACAGGGGATATACGAGCAGTACTTC. This chain joins TRBV7-9 and TRBJ2-7, with 10 bases matching TRBD1. The CDR3 contains 15 residues. CDR1 and CDR2 (germline): SEHNR, FQNEAQ (reference sequence). Trimming cost V 6 bases and J 4 bases; bases outside gene matches: 9.

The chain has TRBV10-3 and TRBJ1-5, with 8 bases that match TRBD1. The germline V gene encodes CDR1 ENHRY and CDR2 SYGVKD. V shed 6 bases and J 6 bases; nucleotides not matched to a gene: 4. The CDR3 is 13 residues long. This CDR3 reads CAIRDREGQPQHF. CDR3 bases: TGTGCCATCAGGGACAGGGAGGGTCAGCCCCAGCATTTT.

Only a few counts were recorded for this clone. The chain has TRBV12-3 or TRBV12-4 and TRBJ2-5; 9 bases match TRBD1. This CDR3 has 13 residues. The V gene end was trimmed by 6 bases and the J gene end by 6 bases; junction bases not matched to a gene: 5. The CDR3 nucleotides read TGTGCCAGCAGGAAGGGACAGGGAAAGACCCAGTACTTC. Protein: CASRKGQGKTQYF.

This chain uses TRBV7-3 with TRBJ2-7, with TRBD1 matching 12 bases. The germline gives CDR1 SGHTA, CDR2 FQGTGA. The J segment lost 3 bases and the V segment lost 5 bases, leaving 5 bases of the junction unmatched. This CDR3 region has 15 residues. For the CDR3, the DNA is TGTGCCAGCAGCCCCGGGACAGGGGGCCTCTACGAGCAGTACTTC. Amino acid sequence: CASSPGTGGLYEQYF.

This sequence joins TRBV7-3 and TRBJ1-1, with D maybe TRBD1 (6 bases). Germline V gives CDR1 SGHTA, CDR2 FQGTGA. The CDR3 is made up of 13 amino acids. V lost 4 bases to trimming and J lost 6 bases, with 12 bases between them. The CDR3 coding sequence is TGTGCCAGCAGCTACAGGGAAGGGGCTGAAGCTTTCTTT. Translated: CASSYREGAEAFF.

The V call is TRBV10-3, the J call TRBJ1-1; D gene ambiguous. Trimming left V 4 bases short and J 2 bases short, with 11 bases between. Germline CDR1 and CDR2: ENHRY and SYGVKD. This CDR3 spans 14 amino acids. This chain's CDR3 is CAISVSHPNTEAFF. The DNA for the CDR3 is TGTGCCATCAGTGTTTCACACCCCAACACTGAAGCTTTCTTT.

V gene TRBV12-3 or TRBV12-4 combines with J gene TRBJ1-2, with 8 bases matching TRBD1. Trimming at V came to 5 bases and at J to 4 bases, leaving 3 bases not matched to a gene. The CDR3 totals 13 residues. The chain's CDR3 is CASSLTGVYGYTF. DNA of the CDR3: TGTGCCAGCAGTCTGACAGGGGTCTATGGCTACACCTTC.